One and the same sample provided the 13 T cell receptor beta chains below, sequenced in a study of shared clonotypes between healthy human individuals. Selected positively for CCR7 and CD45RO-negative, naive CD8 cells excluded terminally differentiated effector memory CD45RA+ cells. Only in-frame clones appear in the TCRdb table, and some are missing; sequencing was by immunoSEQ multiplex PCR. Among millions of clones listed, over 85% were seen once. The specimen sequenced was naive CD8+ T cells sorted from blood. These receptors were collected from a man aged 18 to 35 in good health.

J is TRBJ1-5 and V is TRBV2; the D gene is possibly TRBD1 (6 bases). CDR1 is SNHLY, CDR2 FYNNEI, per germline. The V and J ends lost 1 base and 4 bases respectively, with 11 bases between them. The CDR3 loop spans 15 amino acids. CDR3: CASSEDRGANQPQHF. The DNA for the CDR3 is TGTGCCAGCAGTGAAGACCGGGGGGCGAATCAGCCCCAGCATTTT.

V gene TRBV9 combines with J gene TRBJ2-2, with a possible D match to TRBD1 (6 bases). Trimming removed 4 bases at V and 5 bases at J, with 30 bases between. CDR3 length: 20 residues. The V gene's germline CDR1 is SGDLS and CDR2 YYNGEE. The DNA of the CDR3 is TGTGCCAGCAGCTCTCGTAAAGGACGGACAGTCGCGGAGCATACCGGGGAGCTGTTTTTT. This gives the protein CASSSRKGRTVAEHTGELFF.

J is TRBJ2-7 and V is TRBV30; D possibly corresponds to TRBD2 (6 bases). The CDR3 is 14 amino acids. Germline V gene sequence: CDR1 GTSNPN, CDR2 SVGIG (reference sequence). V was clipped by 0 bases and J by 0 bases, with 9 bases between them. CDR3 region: CAWSVWGDSYEQYF. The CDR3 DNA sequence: TGTGCCTGGAGTGTCTGGGGGGACTCCTACGAGCAGTACTTC.

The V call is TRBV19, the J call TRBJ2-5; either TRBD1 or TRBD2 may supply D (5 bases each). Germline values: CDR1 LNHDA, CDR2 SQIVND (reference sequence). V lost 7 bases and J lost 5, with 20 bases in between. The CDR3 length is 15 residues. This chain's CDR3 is CASNVRDGGPETQYF. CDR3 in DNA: TGTGCCAGTAACGTAAGGGACGGTGGCCCGGAGACCCAGTACTTC.

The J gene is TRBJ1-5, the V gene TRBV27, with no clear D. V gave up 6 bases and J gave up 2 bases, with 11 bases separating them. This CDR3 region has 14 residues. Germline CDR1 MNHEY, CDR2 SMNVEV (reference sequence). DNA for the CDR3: TGTGCCAGCAGGAAAGGGCTGGGCAATCAGCCCCAGCATTTT. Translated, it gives CASRKGLGNQPQHF.

For the CDR3, the DNA is TGTGCCAGCAGCTTAACGGGCTCCCGGGAGGGGGCTGCGTGTAGCAATCAGCCCCAGCATTTT. Protein sequence: CASSLTGSREGAACSNQPQHF. This chain connects TRBV7-3 to TRBJ1-5, with TRBD1 identical over 7 bases. The length of the CDR3 is 21 residues. Trimming at V came to 0 bases and at J to 0 bases, leaving 17 bases not matched to a gene. CDR1 and CDR2 (germline): SGHTA, FQGTGA. Complete variable domain (other parts from reference TRBV7-3 and TRBJ1-5): GAGVSQTPSNKVTEKGKYVELRCDPISGHTALYWYRQSLGQGPEFLIYFQGTGAADDSGLPNDRFFAVRPEGSVSTLKIQRTERGDSAVYLCASSLTGSREGAACSNQPQHFGDGTRLSIL.

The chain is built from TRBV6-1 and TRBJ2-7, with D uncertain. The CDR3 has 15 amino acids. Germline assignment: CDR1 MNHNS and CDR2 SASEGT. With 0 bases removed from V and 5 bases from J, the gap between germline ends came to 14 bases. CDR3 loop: CASSEAPSLMDEQYF. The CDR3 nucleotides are TGTGCCAGCAGTGAAGCGCCCAGCTTGATGGACGAGCAGTACTTC.

The CDR3 reads CASSASSSGPSSYEQYF. CDR3 nucleotide sequence: TGTGCCAGCAGCGCCTCTTCGTCGGGGCCAAGCTCCTACGAGCAGTACTTC. The V call is TRBV5-4, the J call TRBJ2-7, with D possibly being TRBD1 or TRBD2 (5 bases each). The V gene lost 4 bases and the J gene lost 0 bases, with 20 bases spanning the gap. Germline V gene lookup returns CDR1 SGHNT and CDR2 YYREEE (reference sequence). This CDR3 has 17 amino acids.

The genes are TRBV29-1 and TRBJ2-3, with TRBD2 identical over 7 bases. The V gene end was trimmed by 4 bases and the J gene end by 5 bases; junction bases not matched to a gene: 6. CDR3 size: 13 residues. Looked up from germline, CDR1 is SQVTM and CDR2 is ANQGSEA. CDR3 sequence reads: CSVVGGGEDTQYF. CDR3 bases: TGCAGCGTTGTGGGCGGGGGAGAAGATACGCAGTATTTT.

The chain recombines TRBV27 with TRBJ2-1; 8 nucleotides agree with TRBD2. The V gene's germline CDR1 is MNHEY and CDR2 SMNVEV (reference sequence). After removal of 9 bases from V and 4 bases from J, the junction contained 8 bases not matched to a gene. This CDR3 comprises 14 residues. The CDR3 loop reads CARPGGGSYNEQFF. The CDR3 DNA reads TGTGCCAGACCGGGCGGGGGGTCTTACAATGAGCAGTTCTTC.

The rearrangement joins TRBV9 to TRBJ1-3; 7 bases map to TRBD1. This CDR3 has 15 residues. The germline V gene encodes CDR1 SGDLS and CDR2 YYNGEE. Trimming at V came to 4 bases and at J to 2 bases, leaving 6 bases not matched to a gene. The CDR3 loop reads CASSSGGGTGNTIYF. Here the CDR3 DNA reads TGTGCCAGCAGCTCAGGGGGGGGCACTGGAAACACCATATATTTT.

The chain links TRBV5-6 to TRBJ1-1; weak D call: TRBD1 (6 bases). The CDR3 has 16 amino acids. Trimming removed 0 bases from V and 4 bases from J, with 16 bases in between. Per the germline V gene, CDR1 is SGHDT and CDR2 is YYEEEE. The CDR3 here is CASSLALWGAFTEAFF. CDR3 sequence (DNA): TGTGCCAGCAGCTTGGCCCTGTGGGGGGCTTTCACTGAAGCTTTCTTT.

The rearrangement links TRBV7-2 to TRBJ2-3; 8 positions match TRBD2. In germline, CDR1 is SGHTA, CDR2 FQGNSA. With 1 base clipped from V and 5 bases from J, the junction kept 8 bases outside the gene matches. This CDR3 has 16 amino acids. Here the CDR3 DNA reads TGTGCCAGCAGCTTAGTTTTGAGGCTAGCGGGAGATACGCAGTATTTT. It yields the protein CASSLVLRLAGDTQYF. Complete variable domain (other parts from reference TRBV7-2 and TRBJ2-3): GAGVSQSPSNKVTEKGKDVELRCDPISGHTALYWYRQSLGQGLEFLIYFQGNSAPDKSGLPSDRFSAERTGGSVSTLTIQRTQQEDSAVYLCASSLVLRLAGDTQYFGPGTRLTVL.